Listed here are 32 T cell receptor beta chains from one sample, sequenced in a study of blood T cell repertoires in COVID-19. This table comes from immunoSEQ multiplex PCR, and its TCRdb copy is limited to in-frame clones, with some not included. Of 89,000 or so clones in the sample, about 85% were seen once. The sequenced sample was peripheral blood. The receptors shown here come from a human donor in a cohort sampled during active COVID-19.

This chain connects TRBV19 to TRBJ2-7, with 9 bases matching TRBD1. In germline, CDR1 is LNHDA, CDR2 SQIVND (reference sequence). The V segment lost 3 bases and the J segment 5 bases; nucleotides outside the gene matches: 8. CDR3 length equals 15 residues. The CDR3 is CASSITGTGPNEQYF. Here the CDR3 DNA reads TGTGCCAGTAGTATCACCGGGACAGGGCCCAACGAGCAGTACTTC.

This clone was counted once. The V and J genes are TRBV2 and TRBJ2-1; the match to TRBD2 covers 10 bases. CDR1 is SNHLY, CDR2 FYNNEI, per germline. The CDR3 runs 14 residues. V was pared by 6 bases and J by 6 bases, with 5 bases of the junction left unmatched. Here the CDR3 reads CASRPTSGPNEQFF. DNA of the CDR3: TGTGCCAGCAGGCCGACTAGCGGGCCCAATGAGCAGTTCTTC.

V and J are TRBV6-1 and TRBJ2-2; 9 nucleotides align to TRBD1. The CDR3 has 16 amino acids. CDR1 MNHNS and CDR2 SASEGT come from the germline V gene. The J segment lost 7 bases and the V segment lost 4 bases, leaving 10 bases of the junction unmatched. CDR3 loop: CASSARDRVTGGELFF. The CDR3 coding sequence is TGTGCCAGCAGTGCCCGGGACAGGGTGACGGGCGGGGAGCTGTTTTTT.

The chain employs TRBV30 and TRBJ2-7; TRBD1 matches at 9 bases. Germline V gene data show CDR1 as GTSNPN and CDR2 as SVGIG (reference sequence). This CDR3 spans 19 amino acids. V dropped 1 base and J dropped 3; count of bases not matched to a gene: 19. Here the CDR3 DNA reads TGTGCCTGGAGTGCGCAAATCCTCTTCCGGACAGGGGCGAGCTACGAGCAGTACTTC. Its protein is CAWSAQILFRTGASYEQYF.

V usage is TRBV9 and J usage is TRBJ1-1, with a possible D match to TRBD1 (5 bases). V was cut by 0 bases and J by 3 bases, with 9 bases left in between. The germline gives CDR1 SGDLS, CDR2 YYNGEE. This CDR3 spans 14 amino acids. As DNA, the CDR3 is TGTGCCAGCAGCGTAGACCCGGGGGACACTGAAGCTTTCTTT. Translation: CASSVDPGDTEAFF. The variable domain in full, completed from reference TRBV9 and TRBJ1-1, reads DSGVTQTPKHLITATGQRVTLRCSPRSGDLSVYWYQQSLDQGLQFLIQYYNGEERAKGNILERFSAQQFPDLHSELNLSSLELGDSALYFCASSVDPGDTEAFFGQGTRLTVV.

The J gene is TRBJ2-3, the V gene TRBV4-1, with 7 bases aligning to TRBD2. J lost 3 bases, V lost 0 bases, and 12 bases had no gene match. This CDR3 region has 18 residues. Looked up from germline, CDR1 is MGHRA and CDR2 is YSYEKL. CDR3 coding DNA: TGCGCCAGCAGCCAAGATCTTTTGGCGGGAGTAAGGACAGATACGCAGTATTTT. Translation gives CASSQDLLAGVRTDTQYF.

CDR3 protein: CASSTGRNYGYTF. The CDR3 DNA reads as TGTGCCAGCAGCACTGGGAGGAACTATGGCTACACCTTC. V and J are TRBV3-1 (or the pseudogene TRBV3-2) and TRBJ1-2; D not certain. This CDR3 is 13 amino acids long. The V gene's germline CDR1 is LGHDT and CDR2 YNNKEL (reference sequence). The V and J ends lost 5 bases and 2 bases respectively, with 9 bases between them.

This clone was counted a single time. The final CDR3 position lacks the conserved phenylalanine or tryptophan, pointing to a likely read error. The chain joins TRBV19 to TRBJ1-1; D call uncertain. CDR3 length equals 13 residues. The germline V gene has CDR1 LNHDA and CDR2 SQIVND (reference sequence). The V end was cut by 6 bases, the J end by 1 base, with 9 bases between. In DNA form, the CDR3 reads TGTGCCAGTAGAGTTCGCAGGAACACTGAAGCTTTCCTT. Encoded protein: CASRVRRNTEAFL.

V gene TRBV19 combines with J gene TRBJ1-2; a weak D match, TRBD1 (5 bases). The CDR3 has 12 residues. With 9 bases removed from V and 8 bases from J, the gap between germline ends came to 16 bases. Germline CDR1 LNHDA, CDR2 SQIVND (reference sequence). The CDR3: CASQGSAKGYTF. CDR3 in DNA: TGTGCCAGCCAGGGTTCCGCGAAGGGCTACACCTTC.

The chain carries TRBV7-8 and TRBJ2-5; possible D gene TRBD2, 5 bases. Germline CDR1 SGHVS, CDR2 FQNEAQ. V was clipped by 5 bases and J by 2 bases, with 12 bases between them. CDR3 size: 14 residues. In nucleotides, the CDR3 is TGTGCCAGCAGCCGTGGTCGGACTCAAGAGACCCAGTACTTC. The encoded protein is CASSRGRTQETQYF.

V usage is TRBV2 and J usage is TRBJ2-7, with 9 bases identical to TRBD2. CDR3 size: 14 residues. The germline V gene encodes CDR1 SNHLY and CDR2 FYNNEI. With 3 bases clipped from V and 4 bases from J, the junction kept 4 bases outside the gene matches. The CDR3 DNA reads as TGTGCCAGCAGTGACTGGACTAGCGCATACGAGCAGTACTTC. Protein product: CASSDWTSAYEQYF.

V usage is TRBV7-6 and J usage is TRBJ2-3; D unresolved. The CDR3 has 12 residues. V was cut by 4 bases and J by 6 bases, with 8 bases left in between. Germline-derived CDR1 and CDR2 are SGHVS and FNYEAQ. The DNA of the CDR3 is TGTGCCAGCAGCTCCAGGATGGATACGCAGTATTTT. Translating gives CASSSRMDTQYF. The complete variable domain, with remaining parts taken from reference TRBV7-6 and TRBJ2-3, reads GAGVSQSPRYKVTKRGQDVALRCDPISGHVSLYWYRQALGQGPEFLTYFNYEAQQDKSGLPNDRFSAERPEGSISTLTIQRTEQRDSAMYRCASSSRMDTQYFGPGTRLTVL.

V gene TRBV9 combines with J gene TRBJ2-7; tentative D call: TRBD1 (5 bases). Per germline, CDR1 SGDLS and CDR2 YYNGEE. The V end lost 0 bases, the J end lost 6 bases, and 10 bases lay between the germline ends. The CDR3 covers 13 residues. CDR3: CASSVARAGEQYF. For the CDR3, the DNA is TGTGCCAGCAGCGTAGCCAGGGCCGGCGAGCAGTACTTC.

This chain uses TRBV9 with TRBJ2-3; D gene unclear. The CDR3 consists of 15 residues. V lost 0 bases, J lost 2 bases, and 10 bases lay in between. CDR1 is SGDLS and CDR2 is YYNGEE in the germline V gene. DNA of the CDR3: TGTGCCAGCAGCGTAGATCCCAGAAACACAGATACGCAGTATTTT. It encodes CASSVDPRNTDTQYF.

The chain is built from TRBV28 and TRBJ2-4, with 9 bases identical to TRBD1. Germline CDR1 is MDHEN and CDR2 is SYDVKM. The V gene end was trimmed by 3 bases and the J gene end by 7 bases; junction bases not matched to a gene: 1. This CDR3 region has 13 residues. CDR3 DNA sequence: TGTGCCAGCAGTTTTGGGACAGGGAACATTCAGTACTTC. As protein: CASSFGTGNIQYF.

CDR3 nucleotide sequence: TGTGCCAGTAGTCCCTCTCTAGCGGGGCAAGAGACCCAGTACTTC. Protein sequence: CASSPSLAGQETQYF. The gene calls are TRBV19 and TRBJ2-5, with 9 bases that match TRBD2. There are 15 residues in the CDR3. The V gene end was trimmed by 5 bases and the J gene end by 2 bases; junction bases not matched to a gene: 6. The germline V gene encodes CDR1 LNHDA and CDR2 SQIVND (reference sequence).

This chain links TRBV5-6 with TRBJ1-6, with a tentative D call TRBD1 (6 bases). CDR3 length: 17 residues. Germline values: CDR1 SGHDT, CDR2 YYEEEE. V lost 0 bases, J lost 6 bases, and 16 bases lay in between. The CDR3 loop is CASSLAPGGAGNSPLHF. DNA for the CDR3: TGTGCCAGCAGCTTGGCCCCCGGGGGGGCCGGTAATTCACCCCTCCACTTT.

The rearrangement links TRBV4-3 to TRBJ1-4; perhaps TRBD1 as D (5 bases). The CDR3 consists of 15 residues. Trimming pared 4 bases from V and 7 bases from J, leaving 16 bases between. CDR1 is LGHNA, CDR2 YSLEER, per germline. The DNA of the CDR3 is TGCGCCAGCAGCCGAAAAAGGGGATTGGGTGAAAAACTGTTTTTT. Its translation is CASSRKRGLGEKLFF.

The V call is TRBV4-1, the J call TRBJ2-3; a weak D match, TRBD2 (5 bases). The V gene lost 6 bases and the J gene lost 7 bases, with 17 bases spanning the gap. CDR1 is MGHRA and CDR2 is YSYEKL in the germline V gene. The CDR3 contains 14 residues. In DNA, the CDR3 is TGCGCCAGCAGTCAGCGGCAGGCCTACAATACGCAGTATTTT. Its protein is CASSQRQAYNTQYF.

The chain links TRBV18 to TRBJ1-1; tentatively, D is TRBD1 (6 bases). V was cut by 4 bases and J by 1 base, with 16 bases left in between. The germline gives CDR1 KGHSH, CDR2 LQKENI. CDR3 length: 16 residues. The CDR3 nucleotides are TGTGCCAGCTCACGAAATTCCCCACAGGGGAACACTGAAGCTTTCTTT. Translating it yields CASSRNSPQGNTEAFF.

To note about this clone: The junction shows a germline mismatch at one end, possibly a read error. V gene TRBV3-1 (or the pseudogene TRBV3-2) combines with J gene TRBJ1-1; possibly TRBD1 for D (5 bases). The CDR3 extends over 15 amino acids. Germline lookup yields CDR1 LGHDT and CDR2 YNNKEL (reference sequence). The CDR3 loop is CASRQDSGVNTEAFF. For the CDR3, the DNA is TGTGCCAGCAGGCAAGATTCGGGGGTAAACACTGAAGCTTTCTTT.

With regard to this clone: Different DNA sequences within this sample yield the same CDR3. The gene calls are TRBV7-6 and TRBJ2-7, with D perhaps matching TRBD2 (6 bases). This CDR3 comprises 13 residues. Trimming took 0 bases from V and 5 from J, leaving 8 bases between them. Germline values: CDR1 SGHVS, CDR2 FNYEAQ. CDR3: CASSLAGLDEQYF. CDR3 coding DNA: TGTGCCAGCAGCTTAGCGGGACTTGACGAGCAGTACTTC.

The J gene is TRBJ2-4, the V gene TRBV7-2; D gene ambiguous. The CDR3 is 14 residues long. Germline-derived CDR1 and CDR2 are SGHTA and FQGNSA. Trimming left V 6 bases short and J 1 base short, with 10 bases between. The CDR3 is CASSGLGAKNIQYF. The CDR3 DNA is TGTGCCAGCAGTGGGCTTGGGGCCAAAAACATTCAGTACTTC.

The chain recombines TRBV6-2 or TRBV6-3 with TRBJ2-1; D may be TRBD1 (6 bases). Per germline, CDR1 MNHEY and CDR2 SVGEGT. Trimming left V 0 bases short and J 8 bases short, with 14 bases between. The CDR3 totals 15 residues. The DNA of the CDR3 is TGTGCCAGCAGTTACTCGGGGACAAGGGCGGATGAGCAGTTCTTC. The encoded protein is CASSYSGTRADEQFF.

CDR3 DNA sequence: TGTGCCAGCAGCTTTGACGGACAGGGTGGAAACACCATATATTTT. Amino acids: CASSFDGQGGNTIYF. The gene calls are TRBV7-2 and TRBJ1-3; TRBD1 aligns across 8 bases. This CDR3 region has 15 residues. In germline, CDR1 is SGHTA, CDR2 FQGNSA. J lost 3 bases, V lost 3 bases, and 4 bases had no gene match.

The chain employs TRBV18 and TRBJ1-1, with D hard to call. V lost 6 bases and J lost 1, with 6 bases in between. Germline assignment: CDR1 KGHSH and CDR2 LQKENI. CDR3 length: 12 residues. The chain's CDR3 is CASSGRNTEAFF. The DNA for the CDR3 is TGTGCCAGCTCGGGCAGGAACACTGAAGCTTTCTTT.

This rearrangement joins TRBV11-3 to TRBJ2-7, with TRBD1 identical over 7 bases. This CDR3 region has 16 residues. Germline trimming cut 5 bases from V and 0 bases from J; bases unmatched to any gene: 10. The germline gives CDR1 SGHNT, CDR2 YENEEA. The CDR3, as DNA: TGTGCCAGCAGCCCAAAGGGACAGCTCAACTCCTACGAGCAGTACTTC. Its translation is CASSPKGQLNSYEQYF. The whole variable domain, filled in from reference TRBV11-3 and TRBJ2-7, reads EAGVVQSPRYKIIEKKQPVAFWCNPISGHNTLYWYLQNLGQGPELLIRYENEEAVDDSQLPKDRFSAERLKGVDSTLKIQPAELGDSAVYLCASSPKGQLNSYEQYFGPGTRLTVT.

The CDR3 sequence: CASSFEREIITGELFF. CDR3 in DNA: TGTGCCAGCAGCTTCGAGCGGGAGATAATCACCGGGGAGCTGTTTTTT. The rearrangement joins TRBV5-6 to TRBJ2-2; 8 nucleotides line up with TRBD2. The J segment lost 4 bases and the V segment lost 2 bases, leaving 7 bases of the junction unmatched. The CDR3 runs to 16 residues. Germline lookup yields CDR1 SGHDT and CDR2 YYEEEE. Full variable domain (remainder filled in from reference TRBV5-6 and TRBJ2-2): DAGVTQSPTHLIKTRGQQVTLRCSPKSGHDTVSWYQQALGQGPQFIFQYYEEEERQRGNFPDRFSGHQFPNYSSELNVNALLLGDSALYLCASSFEREIITGELFFGEGSRLTVL.

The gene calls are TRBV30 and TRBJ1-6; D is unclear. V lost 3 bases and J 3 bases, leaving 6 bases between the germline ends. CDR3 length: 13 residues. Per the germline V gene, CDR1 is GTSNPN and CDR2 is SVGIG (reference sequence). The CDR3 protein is CAWRGGYNSPLHF. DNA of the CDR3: TGTGCCTGGAGAGGCGGCTATAATTCACCCCTCCACTTT.

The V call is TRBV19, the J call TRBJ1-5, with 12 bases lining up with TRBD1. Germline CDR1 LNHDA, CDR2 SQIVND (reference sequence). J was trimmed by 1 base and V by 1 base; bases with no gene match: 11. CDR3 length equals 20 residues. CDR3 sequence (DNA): TGTGCCAGTAGTATAGTTAGAGGGACAGGGGGCCGCTGGAGCAATCAGCCCCAGCATTTT. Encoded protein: CASSIVRGTGGRWSNQPQHF.

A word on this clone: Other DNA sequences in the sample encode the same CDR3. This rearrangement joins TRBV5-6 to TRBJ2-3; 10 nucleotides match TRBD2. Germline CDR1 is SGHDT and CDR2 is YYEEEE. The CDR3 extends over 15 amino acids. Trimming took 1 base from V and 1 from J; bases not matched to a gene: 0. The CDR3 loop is CASSLTSGGTDTQYF. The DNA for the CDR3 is TGTGCCAGCAGCTTGACTAGCGGGGGCACAGATACGCAGTATTTT.

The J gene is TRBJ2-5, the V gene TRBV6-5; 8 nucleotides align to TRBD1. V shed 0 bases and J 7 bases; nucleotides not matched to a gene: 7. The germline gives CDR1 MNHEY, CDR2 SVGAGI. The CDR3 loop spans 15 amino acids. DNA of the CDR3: TGTGCCAGCAGTTACTCCCAGGGGGCGGAGTGGACCCAGTACTTC. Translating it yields CASSYSQGAEWTQYF.